This T cell receptor (beta chain) was found in a study of cytomegalovirus exposure and HLA in healthy donors. About the research overall: There were 100 million to 130 million unique TCR beta sequences, drawn from 200 million or so T cells, in an earlier analysis.

PCR involved 60 Vbeta and 13 Jbeta primers. Authors' processing steps: In a later analysis, roughly 11 million of 65 million to 90 million unique beta chains occurred in at least two donors. Clones were sequenced by immunoSEQ multiplex PCR, and TCRdb holds only the in-frame ones, with some missing. D and trimming were read from the DNA, whereas the V and J calls and clone size are those reported in that table. The sample shows some 120,000 clones, around 85% of them seen only once. CDR1 and CDR2 (germline): MNHEY, SMNVEV (reference sequence). Trimming removed 6 bases at V and 4 bases at J, with 24 bases between. The length of the CDR3 is 17 residues. General study points: Per a later analysis, HLA-associated TCR beta chains showed more clonal expansion than other, equally common TCR beta chains. Segments of the TCR beta V type were, in most cases, productive about 87% or about 30% of the time in an earlier analysis.

A word on this clone: Its antigen remains unknown.

The sequencing sample was made of PBMCs. The J gene is TRBJ1-2, the V gene TRBV27; no clear D. The TCR was taken from a woman in her thirties in good health and CMV-seropositive. In nucleotides, the CDR3 is TGTGCCAGCAGCTCCCTGAAGACCGGGGAAATTTCCTATGGCTACACCTTC. Translation gives CASSSLKTGEISYGYTF.